The source of this T cell receptor (beta chain) is a study of immune reconstitution after stem cell transplant in scleroderma. This clonotype is medium-sized within its sample. TCRdb fed the RT-PCR reads into MiXCR, producing one record per CDR3 protein. The table shows about 1,900 distinct CDR3 sequences, with roughly 13% occurring only once. Germline assignment: CDR1 SGHTA and CDR2 FQGNSA. V was pared by 4 bases and J by 1 base, with 0 bases of the junction left unmatched. The CDR3 covers 13 residues. The biological material was taken before or after autologous hematopoietic stem cell transplantation (not recorded which). The V gene is TRBV7-2, the J gene TRBJ2-7; 8 positions agree with TRBD1. The TCR comes from a female donor with systemic sclerosis. The CDR3 nucleotides read TGTGCCAGCAGCTGGACAGGGTCCTACGAGCAGTACTTC. The encoded protein is CASSWTGSYEQYF.